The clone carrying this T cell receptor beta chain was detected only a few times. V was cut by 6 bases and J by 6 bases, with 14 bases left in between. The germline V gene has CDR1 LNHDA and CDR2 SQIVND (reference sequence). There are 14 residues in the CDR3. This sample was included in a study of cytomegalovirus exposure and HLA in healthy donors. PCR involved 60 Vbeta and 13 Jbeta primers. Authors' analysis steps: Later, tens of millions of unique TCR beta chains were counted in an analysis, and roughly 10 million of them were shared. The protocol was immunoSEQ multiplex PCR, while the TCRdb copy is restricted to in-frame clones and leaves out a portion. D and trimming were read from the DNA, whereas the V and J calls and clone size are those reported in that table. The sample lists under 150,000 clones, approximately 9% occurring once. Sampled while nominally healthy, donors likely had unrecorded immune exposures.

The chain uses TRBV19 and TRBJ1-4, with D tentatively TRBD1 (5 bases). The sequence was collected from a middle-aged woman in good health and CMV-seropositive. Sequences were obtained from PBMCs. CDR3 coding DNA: TGTGCCAGTAGCTCCGACAGTACCGATGAAAAACTGTTTTTT. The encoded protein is CASSSDSTDEKLFF.